This is a list of T cell receptor beta chains from one sample in a study of Graves' ophthalmopathy and Graves' hyperthyroidism. Each CDR3 protein gets one entry after TCRdb re-called the multiplex PCR reads with MiXCR. The sample has 500,000 to 800,000 distinct CDR3 sequences; about 40% are singletons. Material: peripheral blood. The receptors here all came from an adult man with Graves' ophthalmopathy. The CDR3 runs from the conserved cysteine through the conserved F or W. The D gene is left open where the match is weak. Size values are once, few and many counts, or a class for expanded clones, and some rows have none.

size,D,J,V,CDR3,DNA
-,TRBD1,TRBJ2-5,TRBV4-1,CASSQAGTGRGPQETQYF,TGCGCCAGCAGCCAGGCCGGGACAGGTAGGGGGCCGCAAGAGACCCAGTACTTC
many,-,TRBJ2-5,TRBV29-1,CSVGQETQYF,TGCAGTGTCGGACAGGAGACCCAGTACTTC
-,-,TRBJ2-5,TRBV10-2,CASSEQGEGETQYF,TGCGCCAGCAGTGAGCAGGGAGAAGGGGAGACCCAGTACTTC
few,-,TRBJ2-5,TRBV10-3,CASSEADQETQYF,TGTGCCAGCAGTGAAGCCGATCAAGAGACCCAGTACTTC
many,-,TRBJ1-2,TRBV7-6,CASSSLTGSGYTF,TGTGCCAGCAGCTCTCTTACAGGTTCTGGCTACACCTTC
few,-,TRBJ1-4,TRBV12-3/TRBV12-4,CASSFLAAPVEKLFF,TGTGCCAGCAGTTTCTTGGCCGCCCCTGTGGAAAAACTGTTTTTT
-,TRBD2,TRBJ2-3,TRBV7-9,CASSTRLAGGTDTQYF,TGTGCCAGCAGCACCCGACTAGCGGGGGGCACAGATACGCAGTATTTT
-,TRBD2,TRBJ2-1,TRBV7-7,CASSLDSGNNNEQFF,TGTGCCAGCAGCTTAGATAGCGGGAATAACAATGAGCAGTTCTTC
-,-,TRBJ1-5,TRBV7-3,CASSGRQRIQPQHF,TGTGCCAGCAGCGGACGACAAAGGATACAGCCCCAGCATTTT
-,-,TRBJ2-7,TRBV9,CASRSLSYEQYF,TGTGCCAGCAGGAGCCTCTCCTACGAGCAGTACTTC
many,-,TRBJ2-6,TRBV20-1,CSARDRPRSGANVLTF,TGCAGTGCTAGAGATCGGCCGCGCTCTGGGGCCAACGTCCTGACTTTC